The entry below describes one TCR beta chain. The PCR used 60 Vbeta and 13 Jbeta primers. Sequencing was performed with immunoSEQ multiplex PCR; in TCRdb, only in-frame clones are kept and a portion is missing. The sample lists approximately 130,000 clones; roughly 84% were seen once. This specimen belongs to a study of cytomegalovirus exposure and HLA in healthy donors. The material sequenced was PBMCs. The sequence was collected from a girl between 2 and 10 years old in good health and CMV-seronegative.

The CDR3 DNA sequence: TGTGCCAGCAGCTTACAAGGGGGCGCGTTCGGGGAGCTGTTTTTT. This sequence encodes CASSLQGGAFGELFF. The chain combines TRBV7-3 with TRBJ2-2; 7 positions match TRBD1. This CDR3 has 15 residues. Germline values: CDR1 SGHTA, CDR2 FQGTGA. Trimming took 2 bases from V and 7 from J; bases not matched to a gene: 7.